The TCR beta chain under discussion was sequenced for a study of blood T cell repertoires in COVID-19. The overall study: In each case, the material was cDNA or gDNA derived from T cells, B-cell-depleted T cells, or PBMCs.

Under the authors' procedure: Reference gene primer amplification yielded estimated nucleated cell counts. Assay used: immunoSEQ multiplex PCR; TCRdb lists only in-frame clones, some missing. V, J and clone size are those of that table, while D and trimming were read from the DNA. Of a few hundred thousand clones in the sample, under 85% were seen once. Those who participated ranged in age from 18 to 89 years and resided in approximately 23 US areas. Cohort assignment relied on participant-reported clinical history. Material: PBMCs or T cells enriched from blood (not recorded which). This clonotype was obtained from a woman in her fifties or sixties who had recovered from COVID-19.

CDR3 bases: TGTGCCAGCAGGGCCGGGACAGGGAGTACTGAAGCTTTCTTT. This encodes CASRAGTGSTEAFF. The rearrangement uses TRBV6-5 and TRBJ1-1; 9 bases fit TRBD1. Germline lookup yields CDR1 MNHEY and CDR2 SVGAGI. CDR3 length equals 14 residues. The junction had 7 bases not matched to a gene; V was cut back by 6 bases and J by 5 bases.